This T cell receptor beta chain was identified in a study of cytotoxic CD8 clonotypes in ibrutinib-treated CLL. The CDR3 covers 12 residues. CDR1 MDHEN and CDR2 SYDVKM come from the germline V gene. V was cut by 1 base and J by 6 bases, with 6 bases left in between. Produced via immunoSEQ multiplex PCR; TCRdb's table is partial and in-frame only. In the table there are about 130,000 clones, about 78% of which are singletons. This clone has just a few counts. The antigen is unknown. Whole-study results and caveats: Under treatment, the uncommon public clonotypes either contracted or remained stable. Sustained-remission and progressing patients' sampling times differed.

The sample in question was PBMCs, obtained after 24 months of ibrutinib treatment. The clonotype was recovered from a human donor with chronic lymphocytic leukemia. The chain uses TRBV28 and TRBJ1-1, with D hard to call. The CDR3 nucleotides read TGTGCCAGCAGTTTATTTGGGGCTGAAGCTTTCTTT. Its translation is CASSLFGAEAFF.